Following are 9 T cell receptor beta chains from one sample sequenced in a study of blood T cell repertoires in COVID-19. Data came from immunoSEQ multiplex PCR; TCRdb stores just in-frame clones and leaves some out. The data contain over 55,000 clones, approximately 88% of them singletons. The sequenced sample consisted of peripheral blood. The receptors derive from a human donor in a cohort sampled during active COVID-19.

The chain has TRBV13 and TRBJ1-4; D remains unclear. With 5 bases removed from V and 8 bases from J, the gap between germline ends came to 15 bases. The germline gives CDR1 PRHDT, CDR2 FYEKMQ (reference sequence). The CDR3 is 14 residues long. The CDR3 loop reads CASSLEGPGEKLFF. For the CDR3, the DNA is TGTGCCAGCAGCCTGGAAGGGCCGGGAGAAAAACTGTTTTTT.

The chain couples TRBV4-2 to TRBJ1-4, with D unresolved. The length of the CDR3 is 17 residues. Between the trimmed V and J ends, which lost 2 bases and 0 bases, there was a span of 13 bases. CDR1 and CDR2 from the germline V gene are LGHNA and YNFKEQ. CDR3 in amino acids: CASSQREQVATNEKLFF. CDR3 DNA sequence: TGTGCCAGCAGCCAACGGGAGCAGGTTGCAACTAATGAAAAACTGTTTTTT.

This chain joins TRBV2 and TRBJ2-1; no clear D. The CDR3 sequence is 11 residues long. Germline values: CDR1 SNHLY, CDR2 FYNNEI. With 6 bases removed from V and 4 bases from J, the gap between germline ends came to 4 bases. Here the CDR3 reads CASSPYNEQFF. The CDR3 nucleotides read TGTGCCAGCAGCCCATACAATGAGCAGTTCTTC.

The J gene is TRBJ2-3, the V gene TRBV27; 11 bases are a match to TRBD2. The length of the CDR3 is 16 residues. The germline CDR1 and CDR2 sequences are MNHEY and SMNVEV (reference sequence). Losses at the gene ends were 4 bases for V and 2 bases for J; bases not matched to a gene: 5. The CDR3 sequence is CASSSSSGGFTDTQYF. In DNA, the CDR3 is TGTGCCAGCAGTTCATCTAGCGGGGGGTTCACAGATACGCAGTATTTT.

This chain connects TRBV19 to TRBJ2-2, with D hard to call. Deletions cut 5 bases from V and 7 bases from J, with 17 bases between. The CDR3 has 15 amino acids. CDR1 and CDR2 (germline): LNHDA, SQIVND (reference sequence). The CDR3 DNA is TGTGCCAGTAGTCTCGCGAACAGAAACGGCGGGGAGCTGTTTTTT. Amino acids: CASSLANRNGGELFF.

The chain couples TRBV5-1 to TRBJ1-1; a weak D match, TRBD1 (6 bases). Deletions cut 5 bases from V and 2 bases from J, with 13 bases between. CDR1 is SGHRS and CDR2 is YFSETQ in the germline V gene. This CDR3 has 14 residues. The DNA of the CDR3 is TGCGCCAGCAGTAAGGACAGTCAAAACACTGAAGCTTTCTTT. Protein product: CASSKDSQNTEAFF.

V usage is TRBV7-2 and J usage is TRBJ2-1; 11 nucleotides match TRBD2. From germline, CDR1 is SGHTA and CDR2 FQGNSA. The V segment lost 3 bases and the J segment 4 bases; nucleotides outside the gene matches: 5. This CDR3 is 16 amino acids long. CDR3 protein: CASSFGGTSGYNEQFF. DNA for the CDR3: TGTGCCAGCAGCTTTGGGGGGACTAGCGGTTACAATGAGCAGTTCTTC.

The V gene is TRBV11-2, the J gene TRBJ2-2, with 15 nucleotides matching TRBD2. This CDR3 has 18 residues. CDR1 is SGHAT, CDR2 FQNNGV, per germline. V shed 4 bases, J shed 4 bases, and the junction held 7 bases outside the gene matches. CDR3 sequence: CASSYPGLAGGSTGELFF. In DNA, the CDR3 is TGTGCCAGCAGCTATCCGGGACTAGCGGGAGGCAGCACCGGGGAGCTGTTTTTT. Looking up the rest from reference TRBV11-2 and TRBJ2-2 gives the full variable domain: EAGVAQSPRYKIIEKRQSVAFWCNPISGHATLYWYQQILGQGPKLLIQFQNNGVVDDSQLPKDRFSAERLKGVDSTLKIQPAKLEDSAVYLCASSYPGLAGGSTGELFFGEGSRLTVL.

This clone appeared once. The chain carries TRBV10-1 and TRBJ2-1; TRBD2 aligns across 7 bases. From germline, CDR1 is WNHNN and CDR2 SYGVQD (reference sequence). Unmatched junction bases numbered 4, after V lost 3 bases and J lost 5 bases. This CDR3 is built from 14 residues. The CDR3 sequence: CASSDPGLNNEQFF. CDR3 nucleotide sequence: TGCGCCAGCAGTGACCCGGGACTAAACAATGAGCAGTTCTTC.